This TCR beta chain stems from a study of shared clonotypes between healthy human individuals. Note on this clone: Other DNA sequences in the sample encode the same CDR3.

The CDR3 loop spans 12 amino acids. Germline CDR1 is GTSNPN and CDR2 is SVGIG (reference sequence). V lost 3 bases, J lost 3 bases, and 1 base stayed unmatched. Each subset's genomic DNA was shared equally among a number of immunoSEQ plates. Using immunoSEQ multiplex PCR, the repertoire was profiled, and TCRdb retains in-frame clones only, with some absent. Among more than 2,000,000 clones listed, around nine tenths were seen once. Everyone who donated was a Caucasian adult who lived in Nashville, Tennessee. Both subsets, CD45RA+ naive and CD45RA-negative memory, were split from the CD4+ cells. The sequenced material came from naive CD4+ T cells sorted from blood. Subset here: CD45RA+ positively selected. The rearrangement links TRBV30 to TRBJ2-7; TRBD1 agrees at 8 bases. This sequence originates from a man younger than 30 in good health. DNA for the CDR3: TGTGCCTGGAGCGGACAGGGCTACGAGCAGTACTTC. Amino acids: CAWSGQGYEQYF.